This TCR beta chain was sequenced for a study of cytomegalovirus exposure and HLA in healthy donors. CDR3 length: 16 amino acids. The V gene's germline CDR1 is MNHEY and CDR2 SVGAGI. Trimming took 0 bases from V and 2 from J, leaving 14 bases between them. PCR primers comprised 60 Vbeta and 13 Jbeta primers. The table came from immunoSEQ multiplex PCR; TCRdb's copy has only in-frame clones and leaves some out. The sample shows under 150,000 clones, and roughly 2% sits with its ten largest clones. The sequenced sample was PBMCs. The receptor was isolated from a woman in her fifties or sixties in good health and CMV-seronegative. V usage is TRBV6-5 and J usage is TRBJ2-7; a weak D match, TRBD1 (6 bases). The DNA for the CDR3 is TGTGCCAGCAGTTACTCCCACGACAGGAGCACCTACGAGCAGTACTTC. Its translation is CASSYSHDRSTYEQYF.